This entry lists 3 T cell receptor beta chains sequenced from one sample in a study of CD8 T cells in acute hepatitis C reinfection. Time point here: naive CD8 control sorted from an acute-time-point sample. Sequencing was performed with immunoSEQ multiplex PCR; in TCRdb, only in-frame clones are kept and a portion is missing. Here the sample spans 30,000 to 40,000 clones, about 83% being singletons. The sequenced sample consisted of naive CD8+ T cells from PBMCs. These receptors came from a man aged 25 to 45 with chronic hepatitis C.

The chain employs TRBV13 and TRBJ2-7; 8 bases align to TRBD2. Germline V gene data show CDR1 as PRHDT and CDR2 as FYEKMQ (reference sequence). V was clipped by 5 bases and J by 11 bases; unmatched bases: 11. This CDR3 comprises 13 residues. The CDR3 region is CASSTRGGLDKYF. DNA of the CDR3: TGTGCCAGCAGCACGAGGGGGGGACTAGATAAGTACTTC.

The CDR3 DNA reads TGTGCCAGCAGCTTTCAGCTGGGGGCAGACTATGGCTACACCTTC. Amino acids: CASSFQLGADYGYTF. This chain joins TRBV27 and TRBJ1-2; D is possibly TRBD1 (6 bases). V lost 6 bases, J lost 3 bases, and 17 bases lay in between. Germline V gene sequence: CDR1 MNHEY, CDR2 SMNVEV (reference sequence). The CDR3 covers 15 residues.

The CDR3 sequence: CASSEAGDEQFF. In nucleotides, the CDR3 is TGTGCCAGCAGCGAGGCCGGGGATGAGCAGTTCTTC. The rearrangement joins TRBV9 to TRBJ2-1; the D gene is possibly TRBD2 (5 bases). The V and J ends lost 3 bases and 8 bases respectively, with 9 bases between them. The germline gives CDR1 SGDLS, CDR2 YYNGEE. CDR3 size: 12 residues.